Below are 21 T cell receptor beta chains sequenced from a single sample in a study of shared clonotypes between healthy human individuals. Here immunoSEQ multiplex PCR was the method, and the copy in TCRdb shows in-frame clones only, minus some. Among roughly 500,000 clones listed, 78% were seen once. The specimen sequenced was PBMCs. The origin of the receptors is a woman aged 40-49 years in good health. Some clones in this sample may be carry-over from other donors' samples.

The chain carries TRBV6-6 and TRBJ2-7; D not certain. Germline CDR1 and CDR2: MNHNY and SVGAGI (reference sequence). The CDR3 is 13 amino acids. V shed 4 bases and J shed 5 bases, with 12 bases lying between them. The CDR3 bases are TGTGCCAGCAGTTTTGCGCAAGAAAACGAGCAGTACTTC. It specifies CASSFAQENEQYF.

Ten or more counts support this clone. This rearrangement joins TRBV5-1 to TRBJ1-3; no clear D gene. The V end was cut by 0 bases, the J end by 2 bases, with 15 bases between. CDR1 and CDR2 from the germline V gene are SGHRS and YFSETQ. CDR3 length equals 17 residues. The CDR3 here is CASSLDVQSLPGNTIYF. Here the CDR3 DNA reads TGCGCCAGCAGCTTGGACGTTCAAAGTCTTCCTGGAAACACCATATATTTT.

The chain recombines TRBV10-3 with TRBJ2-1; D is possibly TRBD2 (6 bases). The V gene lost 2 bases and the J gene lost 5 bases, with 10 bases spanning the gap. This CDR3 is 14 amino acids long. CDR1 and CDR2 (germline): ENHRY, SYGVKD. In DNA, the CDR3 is TGTGCCATCAGTGAGGAGGGACTGAACAATGAGCAGTTCTTC. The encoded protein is CAISEEGLNNEQFF.

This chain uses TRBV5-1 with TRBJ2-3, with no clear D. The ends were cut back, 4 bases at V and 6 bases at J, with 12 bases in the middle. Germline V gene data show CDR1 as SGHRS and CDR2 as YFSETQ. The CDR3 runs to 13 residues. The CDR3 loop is CASSPGPADTQYF. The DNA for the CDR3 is TGCGCCAGCAGCCCTGGACCGGCGGATACGCAGTATTTT.

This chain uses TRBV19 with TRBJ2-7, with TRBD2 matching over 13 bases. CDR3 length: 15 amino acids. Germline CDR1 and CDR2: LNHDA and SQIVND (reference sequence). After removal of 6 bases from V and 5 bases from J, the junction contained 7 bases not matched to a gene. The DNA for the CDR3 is TGTGCCAGTAGGATTACTAGCGGGAGGGTCCACGAGCAGTACTTC. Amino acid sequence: CASRITSGRVHEQYF.

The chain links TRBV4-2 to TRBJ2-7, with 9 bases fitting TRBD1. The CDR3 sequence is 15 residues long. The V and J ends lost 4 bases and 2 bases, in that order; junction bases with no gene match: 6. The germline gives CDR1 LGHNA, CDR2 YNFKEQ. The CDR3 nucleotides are TGTGCCAGCAGCCGTACCGGGACAGGGACCTACGAGCAGTACTTC. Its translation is CASSRTGTGTYEQYF.

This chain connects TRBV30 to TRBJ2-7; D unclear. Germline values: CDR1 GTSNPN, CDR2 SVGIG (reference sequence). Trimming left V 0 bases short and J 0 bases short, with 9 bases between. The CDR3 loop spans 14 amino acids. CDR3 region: CAWSVAESSYEQYF. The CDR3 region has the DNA TGTGCCTGGAGTGTCGCGGAAAGCTCCTACGAGCAGTACTTC.

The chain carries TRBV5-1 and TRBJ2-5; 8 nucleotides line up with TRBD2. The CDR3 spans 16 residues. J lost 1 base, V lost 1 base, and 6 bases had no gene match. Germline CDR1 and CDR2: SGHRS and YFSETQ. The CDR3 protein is CASSLLLAGFQETQYF. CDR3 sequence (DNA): TGCGCCAGCAGCTTGCTTCTAGCGGGCTTCCAAGAGACCCAGTACTTC. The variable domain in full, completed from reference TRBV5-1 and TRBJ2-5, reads KAGVTQTPRYLIKTRGQQVTLSCSPISGHRSVSWYQQTPGQGLQFLFEYFSETQRNKGNFPGRFSGRQFSNSRSEMNVSTLELGDSALYLCASSLLLAGFQETQYFGPGTRLLVL.

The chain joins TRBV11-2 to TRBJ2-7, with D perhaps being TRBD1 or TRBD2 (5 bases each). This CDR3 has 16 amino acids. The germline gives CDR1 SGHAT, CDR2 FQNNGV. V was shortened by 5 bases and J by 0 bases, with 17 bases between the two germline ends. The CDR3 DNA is TGTGCCAGCAGCCCGCTAAACCGGGACCTCTCCTACGAGCAGTACTTC. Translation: CASSPLNRDLSYEQYF.

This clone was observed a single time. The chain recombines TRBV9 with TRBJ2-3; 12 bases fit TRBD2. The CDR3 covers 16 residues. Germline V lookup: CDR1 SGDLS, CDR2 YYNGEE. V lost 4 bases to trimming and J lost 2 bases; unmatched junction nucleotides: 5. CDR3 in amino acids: CASSIGLAGYTDTQYF. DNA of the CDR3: TGTGCCAGCAGCATCGGACTAGCGGGATACACAGATACGCAGTATTTT.

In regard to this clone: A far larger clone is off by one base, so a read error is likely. The CDR3 DNA is TGTGCCAGCAGCCCCGTGCTAGCGGGAGGGCCCAGCACAGATACGCAGTATTTT. Translation: CASSPVLAGGPSTDTQYF. The chain recombines TRBV7-2 with TRBJ2-3; 12 nucleotides align to TRBD2. V was pared by 5 bases and J by 0 bases, with 9 bases of the junction left unmatched. CDR3 length: 18 amino acids. The germline gives CDR1 SGHTA, CDR2 FQGNSA.

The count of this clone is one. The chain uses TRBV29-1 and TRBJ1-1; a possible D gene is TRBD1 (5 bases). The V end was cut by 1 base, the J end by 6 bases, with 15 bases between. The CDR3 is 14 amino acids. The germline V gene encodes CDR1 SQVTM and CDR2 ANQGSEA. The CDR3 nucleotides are TGCAGCGTTGAAGGGGACCGGGAAATATCTGAAGCTTTCTTT. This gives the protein CSVEGDREISEAFF.

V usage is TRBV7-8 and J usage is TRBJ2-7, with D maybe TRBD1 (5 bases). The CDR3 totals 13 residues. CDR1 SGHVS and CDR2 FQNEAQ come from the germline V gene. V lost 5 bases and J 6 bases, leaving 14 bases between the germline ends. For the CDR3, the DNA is TGTGCCAGCAGCCCAGGCAGGGTGGTCGAGCAGTACTTC. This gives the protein CASSPGRVVEQYF.

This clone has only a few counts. The CDR3 here is CAISGGLAGGDTQYF. The CDR3 nucleotides are TGTGCCATCAGTGGAGGACTAGCGGGGGGAGATACGCAGTATTTT. This rearrangement joins TRBV10-3 to TRBJ2-3, with 14 nucleotides matching TRBD2. After removal of 4 bases from V and 5 bases from J, the junction contained 2 bases not matched to a gene. This CDR3 spans 15 amino acids. The germline gives CDR1 ENHRY, CDR2 SYGVKD.

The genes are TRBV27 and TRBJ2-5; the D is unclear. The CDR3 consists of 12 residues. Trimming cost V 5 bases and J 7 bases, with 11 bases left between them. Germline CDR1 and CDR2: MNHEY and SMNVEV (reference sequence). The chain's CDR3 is CASSPSGLTQYF. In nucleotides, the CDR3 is TGTGCCAGCAGTCCCAGTGGGTTGACCCAGTACTTC.

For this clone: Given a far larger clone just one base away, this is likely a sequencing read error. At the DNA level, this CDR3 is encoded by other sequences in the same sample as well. CDR3 loop: CASSRVATNEKLFF. DNA for the CDR3: TGTGCCAGTAGTCGAGTTGCAACTAATGAAAAACTGTTTTTT. The chain uses TRBV28 and TRBJ1-4, with no clear D. Germline V gene sequence: CDR1 MDHEN, CDR2 SYDVKM. V lost 9 bases and J 0 bases, leaving 11 bases between the germline ends. The CDR3 is 14 residues long.

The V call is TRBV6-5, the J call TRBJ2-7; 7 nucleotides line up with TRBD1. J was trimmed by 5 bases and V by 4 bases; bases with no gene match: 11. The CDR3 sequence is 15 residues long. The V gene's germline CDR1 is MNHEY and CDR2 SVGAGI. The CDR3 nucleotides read TGTGCCAGCAGTTGCTCCTCAGGGGGTGCGGACGAGCAGTACTTC. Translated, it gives CASSCSSGGADEQYF.

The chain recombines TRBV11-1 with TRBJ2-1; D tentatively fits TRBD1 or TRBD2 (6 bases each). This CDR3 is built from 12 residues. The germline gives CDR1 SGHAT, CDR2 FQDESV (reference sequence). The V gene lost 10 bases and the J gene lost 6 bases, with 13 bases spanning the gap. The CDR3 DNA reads TGTGCCACCGGAGGGGGTGGCAATGAGCAGTTCTTC. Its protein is CATGGGGNEQFF.

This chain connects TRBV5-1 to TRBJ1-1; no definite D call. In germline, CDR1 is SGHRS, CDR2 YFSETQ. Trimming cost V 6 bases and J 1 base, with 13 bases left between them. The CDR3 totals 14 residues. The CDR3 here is CASKPEPENTEAFF. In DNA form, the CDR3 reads TGCGCCAGCAAACCAGAACCCGAGAACACTGAAGCTTTCTTT.

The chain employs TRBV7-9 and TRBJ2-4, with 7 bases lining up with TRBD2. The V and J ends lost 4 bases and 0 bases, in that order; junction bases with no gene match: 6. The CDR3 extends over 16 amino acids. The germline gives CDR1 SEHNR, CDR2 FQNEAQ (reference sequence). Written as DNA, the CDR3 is TGTGCCAGCAGCTCTTCGGGACTACTAGCCAAAAACATTCAGTACTTC. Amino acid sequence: CASSSSGLLAKNIQYF.

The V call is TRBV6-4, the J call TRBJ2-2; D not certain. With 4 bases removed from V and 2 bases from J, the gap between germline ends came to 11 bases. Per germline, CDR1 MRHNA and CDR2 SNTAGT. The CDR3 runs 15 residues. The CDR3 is CASSVIRYNTGELFF. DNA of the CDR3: TGTGCCAGCAGTGTTATCAGATACAACACCGGGGAGCTGTTTTTT.